This passage covers 24 T cell receptor beta chains from one sample sequenced in a study of cytomegalovirus exposure and HLA in healthy donors (dated by TCRdb to the late 2010s). Preparation of the library involved the immunoSEQ multiplex PCR assay. This is the immuneACCESS table as TCRdb keeps it, with only in-frame sequences that have V and J called. A part of the clones is gone; compared with another copy, unresolved V genes explain less than half, and the rest is unexplained. The sample table shows around 140,000 clones, and roughly nine tenths are seen once. The top ten hold around 1.3% of the sample. Sequencing was performed on PBMCs. These receptor sequences come from a woman younger than 35 in good health and CMV-seronegative.

The V call is TRBV28, the J call TRBJ1-2, with TRBD1 matching over 10 bases. Germline CDR1 MDHEN, CDR2 SYDVKM. V was clipped by 6 bases and J by 4 bases; unmatched bases: 5. There are 14 residues in the CDR3. CDR3 bases: TGTGCCAGCAGCCCGACAGGGGGCGTCTATGGCTACACCTTC. It yields the protein CASSPTGGVYGYTF.

This chain uses TRBV7-9 with TRBJ1-1, with 9 nucleotides matching TRBD1. The CDR3 totals 15 residues. V lost 5 bases and J lost 3; bases outside the gene matches: 7. In germline, CDR1 is SEHNR, CDR2 FQNEAQ (reference sequence). CDR3 amino acids: CASSRGQGLYTEAFF. For the CDR3, the DNA is TGTGCCAGCAGCCGAGGACAGGGGCTTTACACTGAAGCTTTCTTT. Full variable domain (rest looked up from reference TRBV7-9 and TRBJ1-1): DTGVSQNPRHKITKRGQNVTFRCDPISEHNRLYWYRQTLGQGPEFLTYFQNEAQLEKSRLLSDRFSAERPKGSFSTLEIQRTEQGDSAMYLCASSRGQGLYTEAFFGQGTRLTVV.

V is TRBV7-3 and J is TRBJ2-5; TRBD1 matches at 7 bases. This CDR3 has 15 amino acids. Germline V gene sequence: CDR1 SGHTA, CDR2 FQGTGA. Unmatched junction bases numbered 7, after V lost 2 bases and J lost 4 bases. The CDR3 reads CASSLLGGHGETQYF. In DNA, the CDR3 is TGTGCCAGCAGCTTACTAGGGGGCCATGGAGAGACCCAGTACTTC.

The V call is TRBV5-4, the J call TRBJ2-7; TRBD2 aligns across 11 bases. The CDR3 is 14 amino acids. Germline assignment: CDR1 SGHNT and CDR2 YYREEE (reference sequence). The V gene end was trimmed by 4 bases and the J gene end by 3 bases; junction bases not matched to a gene: 3. This CDR3 is CASSVTSGGYEQYF. In DNA form, the CDR3 reads TGTGCCAGCAGCGTAACTAGCGGGGGCTACGAGCAGTACTTC.

The CDR3 nucleotides read TGTGCCAGCAGCGCGCGACAGGGGTACCAAGAGACCCAGTACTTC. Amino acid sequence: CASSARQGYQETQYF. The V call is TRBV7-9, the J call TRBJ2-5, with TRBD1 matching over 8 bases. Germline trimming cut 5 bases from V and 0 bases from J; bases unmatched to any gene: 5. The CDR3 loop spans 15 amino acids. Germline CDR1 reads SEHNR; CDR2 reads FQNEAQ (reference sequence).

The chain joins TRBV5-1 to TRBJ2-3; 10 bases align to TRBD2. CDR1 and CDR2 (germline): SGHRS, YFSETQ. J lost 4 bases, V lost 2 bases, and 10 bases had no gene match. The CDR3 is 17 amino acids. The CDR3 spells CASSFGLAGVYADTQYF. The CDR3 DNA sequence: TGCGCCAGCAGCTTTGGCCTAGCGGGGGTGTATGCAGATACGCAGTATTTT. Using reference TRBV5-1 and TRBJ2-3 for the parts outside the CDR3, the full variable domain is KAGVTQTPRYLIKTRGQQVTLSCSPISGHRSVSWYQQTPGQGLQFLFEYFSETQRNKGNFPGRFSGRQFSNSRSEMNVSTLELGDSALYLCASSFGLAGVYADTQYFGPGTRLTVL.

This rearrangement joins TRBV5-6 to TRBJ2-1; 13 bases line up with TRBD2. V shed 4 bases, J shed 6 bases, and the junction held 16 bases outside the gene matches. Looked up from germline, CDR1 is SGHDT and CDR2 is YYEEEE. The CDR3 is made up of 19 amino acids. This chain's CDR3 is CASSPGLAGALGWFNEQFF. The CDR3, as DNA: TGTGCCAGCAGCCCTGGACTAGCGGGGGCCCTAGGTTGGTTCAATGAGCAGTTCTTC.

In its sample, this clone was seen once. The V call is TRBV7-9, the J call TRBJ1-1; 8 nucleotides line up with TRBD1. Germline V gives CDR1 SEHNR, CDR2 FQNEAQ (reference sequence). V dropped 5 bases and J dropped 0; count of bases not matched to a gene: 8. The CDR3 runs 16 residues. CDR3 in amino acids: CASSPGTTGVNTEAFF. The CDR3 bases are TGTGCCAGCAGCCCCGGAACGACAGGGGTGAACACTGAAGCTTTCTTT.

The chain employs TRBV5-1 and TRBJ2-1; D is possibly TRBD1 (6 bases). The ends were cut back, 0 bases at V and 9 bases at J, with 16 bases in the middle. Germline V gene data show CDR1 as SGHRS and CDR2 as YFSETQ. The CDR3 consists of 15 residues. CDR3 amino acids: CASSLGSHRGSEQFF. In nucleotides, the CDR3 is TGCGCCAGCAGCTTGGGTTCACATAGGGGGAGTGAGCAGTTCTTC.

The chain combines TRBV27 with TRBJ2-7, with 8 bases lining up with TRBD2. Germline V gene data show CDR1 as MNHEY and CDR2 as SMNVEV (reference sequence). The V gene end was trimmed by 2 bases and the J gene end by 6 bases; junction bases not matched to a gene: 9. The CDR3 totals 15 residues. CDR3 nucleotide sequence: TGTGCCAGCAGTTTAACTGGCGGGGGGATCGGCGAGCAGTACTTC. This codes for CASSLTGGGIGEQYF.

In nucleotides, the CDR3 is TGTGCCAGCAGCGTAGGGGAGGCAGATACGCAGTATTTT. Translation gives CASSVGEADTQYF. The chain has TRBV9 and TRBJ2-3; possibly TRBD2 for D (6 bases). Germline-derived CDR1 and CDR2 are SGDLS and YYNGEE. This CDR3 region has 13 residues. V dropped 0 bases and J dropped 4 bases, with 6 bases sitting between them.

The gene calls are TRBV5-6 and TRBJ2-7, with D possibly matching TRBD2 (6 bases). Trimming removed 0 bases at V and 3 bases at J, with 10 bases between. The CDR3 spans 14 residues. Germline V lookup: CDR1 SGHDT, CDR2 YYEEEE. CDR3 DNA: TGTGCCAGCAGCTTGGACGGGGGTTACTACGAGCAGTACTTC. Protein sequence: CASSLDGGYYEQYF.

The chain uses TRBV7-9 and TRBJ2-7; the match to TRBD1 covers 8 bases. The V and J ends lost 5 bases and 3 bases, in that order; junction bases with no gene match: 3. Germline CDR1 is SEHNR and CDR2 is FQNEAQ (reference sequence). The CDR3 contains 13 residues. DNA for the CDR3: TGTGCCAGCAGCCAGACAGGGGTCTACGAGCAGTACTTC. It is translated as CASSQTGVYEQYF.

The V gene is TRBV6-5, the J gene TRBJ1-2; weak D call: TRBD1 (6 bases). V lost 4 bases, J lost 0 bases, and 12 bases lay in between. Germline values: CDR1 MNHEY, CDR2 SVGAGI. This CDR3 contains 15 residues. The CDR3 DNA is TGTGCCAGCAGTTTCGACAGGAGAGCTAACTATGGCTACACCTTC. Translating gives CASSFDRRANYGYTF.

The chain has TRBV19 and TRBJ1-2; TRBD1 agrees at 11 bases. The V gene's germline CDR1 is LNHDA and CDR2 SQIVND (reference sequence). Unmatched junction bases numbered 5, after V lost 5 bases and J lost 0 bases. There are 16 residues in the CDR3. CDR3: CASSGTGGMSNYGYTF. CDR3 nucleotide sequence: TGTGCCAGTAGTGGGACAGGGGGAATGTCTAACTATGGCTACACCTTC.

The chain couples TRBV10-2 to TRBJ2-7; possible D gene TRBD2, 5 bases. CDR1 WSHSY and CDR2 SAAADI come from the germline V gene. The CDR3 has 13 residues. Trimming took 7 bases from V and 5 from J, leaving 15 bases between them. Written as DNA, the CDR3 is TGCGCCAGCACGCTAGAGGGATTCAACGAGCAGTACTTC. Translating it yields CASTLEGFNEQYF.

The chain has TRBV5-4 and TRBJ2-1, with 7 bases lining up with TRBD2. Germline V gives CDR1 SGHNT, CDR2 YYREEE (reference sequence). V lost 4 bases and J lost 0; bases outside the gene matches: 10. The CDR3 runs 17 residues. CDR3: CASSKGSGPFSYNEQFF. The CDR3 coding sequence is TGTGCCAGCAGCAAAGGTAGCGGGCCGTTCTCCTACAATGAGCAGTTCTTC.

The chain uses TRBV6-5 and TRBJ1-1; TRBD1 matches 8 bases. This CDR3 region has 14 residues. Per germline, CDR1 MNHEY and CDR2 SVGAGI. J was trimmed by 5 bases and V by 6 bases; bases with no gene match: 8. For the CDR3, the DNA is TGTGCCAGCAGAAGACAGGGGAGTCGGACTGAAGCTTTCTTT. Translating gives CASRRQGSRTEAFF.

The J gene is TRBJ2-7, the V gene TRBV6-5; 7 bases fit TRBD1. V was clipped by 10 bases and J by 2 bases; unmatched bases: 5. Per germline, CDR1 MNHEY and CDR2 SVGAGI. CDR3 length: 12 amino acids. The chain's CDR3 is CATQGQAYEQYF. CDR3 in DNA: TGTGCCACCCAAGGACAGGCCTACGAGCAGTACTTC.

This clone was picked up a small number of times. The rearrangement uses TRBV5-1 and TRBJ2-2; D possibly corresponds to TRBD1 (6 bases). Between the trimmed V and J ends, which lost 2 bases and 4 bases, there was a span of 9 bases. The CDR3 is 14 residues long. Per the germline V gene, CDR1 is SGHRS and CDR2 is YFSETQ. The CDR3 reads CASSFGRGTGELFF. In DNA form, the CDR3 reads TGCGCCAGCAGCTTCGGCAGGGGCACCGGGGAGCTGTTTTTT. Filled out from reference TRBV5-1 and TRBJ2-2, the complete variable domain reads KAGVTQTPRYLIKTRGQQVTLSCSPISGHRSVSWYQQTPGQGLQFLFEYFSETQRNKGNFPGRFSGRQFSNSRSEMNVSTLELGDSALYLCASSFGRGTGELFFGEGSRLTVL.

The V call is TRBV2, the J call TRBJ2-3; 12 bases fit TRBD1. V lost 6 bases and J lost 0; bases outside the gene matches: 22. Germline CDR1 SNHLY, CDR2 FYNNEI. CDR3 length: 22 residues. The CDR3 DNA is TGTGCCAGCAGGGCCGGGACAGGGGGCGCCCCCGGGGTGCGGGGGAGCACAGATACGCAGTATTTT. The encoded protein is CASRAGTGGAPGVRGSTDTQYF.

This chain links TRBV9 with TRBJ1-1; a possible D gene is TRBD1 (5 bases). V was trimmed by 3 bases and J by 4 bases, leaving 16 bases between them. Germline lookup yields CDR1 SGDLS and CDR2 YYNGEE. The CDR3 runs to 15 residues. The CDR3 region is CASSGGHRSATEAFF. The CDR3, as DNA: TGTGCCAGCAGCGGCGGACACCGTTCGGCCACTGAAGCTTTCTTT.

The rearrangement links TRBV7-2 to TRBJ2-3; 9 bases map to TRBD2. The germline gives CDR1 SGHTA, CDR2 FQGNSA. CDR3 length: 15 residues. The ends lost 5 bases at V and 5 bases at J; junction bases unmatched: 8. The CDR3 DNA follows: TGTGCCAGCAGCCTTACTAGCGGGTTAGGAGATACGCAGTATTTT. Translating gives CASSLTSGLGDTQYF. Looking up the rest from reference TRBV7-2 and TRBJ2-3 gives the full variable domain: GAGVSQSPSNKVTEKGKDVELRCDPISGHTALYWYRQSLGQGLEFLIYFQGNSAPDKSGLPSDRFSAERTGGSVSTLTIQRTQQEDSAVYLCASSLTSGLGDTQYFGPGTRLTVL.

This clone was counted only a few times. This rearrangement joins TRBV6-5 to TRBJ1-1; TRBD1 might be the D (5 bases). This CDR3 has 12 amino acids. Germline V CDR1 and CDR2: MNHEY, SVGAGI. V lost 2 bases to trimming and J lost 7 bases, with 8 bases between them. The CDR3 reads CASSYAGYEAFF. CDR3 DNA: TGTGCCAGCAGTTACGCAGGGTATGAAGCTTTCTTT.